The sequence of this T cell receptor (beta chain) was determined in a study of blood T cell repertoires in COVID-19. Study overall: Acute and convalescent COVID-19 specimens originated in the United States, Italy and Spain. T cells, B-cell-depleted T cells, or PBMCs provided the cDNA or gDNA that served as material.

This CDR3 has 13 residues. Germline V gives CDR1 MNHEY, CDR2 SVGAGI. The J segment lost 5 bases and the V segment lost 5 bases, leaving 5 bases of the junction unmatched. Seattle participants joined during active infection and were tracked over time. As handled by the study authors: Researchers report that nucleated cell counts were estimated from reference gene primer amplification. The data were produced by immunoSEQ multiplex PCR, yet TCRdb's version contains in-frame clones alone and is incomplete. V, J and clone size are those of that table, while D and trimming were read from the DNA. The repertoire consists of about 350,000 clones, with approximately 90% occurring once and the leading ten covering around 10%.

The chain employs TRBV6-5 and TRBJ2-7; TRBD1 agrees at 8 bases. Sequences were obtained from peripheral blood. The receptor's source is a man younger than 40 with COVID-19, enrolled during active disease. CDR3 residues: CASSRTGSHEQYF. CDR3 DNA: TGTGCCAGCAGTCGGACAGGGTCCCACGAGCAGTACTTC.